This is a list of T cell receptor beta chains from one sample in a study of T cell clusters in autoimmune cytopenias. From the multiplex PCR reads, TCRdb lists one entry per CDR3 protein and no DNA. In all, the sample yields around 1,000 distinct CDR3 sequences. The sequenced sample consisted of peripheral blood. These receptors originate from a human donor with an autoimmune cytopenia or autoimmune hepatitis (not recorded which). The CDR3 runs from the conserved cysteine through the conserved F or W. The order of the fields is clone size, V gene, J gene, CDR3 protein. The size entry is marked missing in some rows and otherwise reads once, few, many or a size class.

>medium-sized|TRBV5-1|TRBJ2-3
CASSVGTSAGTDTQYF
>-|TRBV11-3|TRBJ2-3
CASSLGGGPTQYF
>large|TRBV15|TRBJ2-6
CATSRGGSGANVLTF
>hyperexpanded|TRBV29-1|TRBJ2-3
CSVTGGYTDTQYF
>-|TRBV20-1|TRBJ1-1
CSARRTGGFVNTEAFF
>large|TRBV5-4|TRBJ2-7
CASSPGRGAYEQYF
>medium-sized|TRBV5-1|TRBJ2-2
CASSLEGSGELFF
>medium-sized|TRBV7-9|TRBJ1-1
CASSSPLTGGTEAFF
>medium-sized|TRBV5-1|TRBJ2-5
CASSPSRYQETQYF
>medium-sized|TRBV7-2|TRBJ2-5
CASSLGHAGTQYF
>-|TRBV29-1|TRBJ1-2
CSVLQRMRGLHGYTF
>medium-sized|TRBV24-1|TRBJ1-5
CATSDSRRGSNQPQHF
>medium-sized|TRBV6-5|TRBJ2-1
CASSSTSTSREQFF
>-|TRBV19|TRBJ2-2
CASLRGAGTGELFF
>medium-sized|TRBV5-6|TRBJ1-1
CASSWDSWTEAFF
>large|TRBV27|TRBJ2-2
CASSLAGQGNTGELFF
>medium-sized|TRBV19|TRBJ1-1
CASSIGAGGLATEAFF
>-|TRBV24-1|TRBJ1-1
CATRDDRNNTEAFF
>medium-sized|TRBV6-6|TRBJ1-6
CASAFELRQNSPLHF
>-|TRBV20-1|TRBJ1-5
CSAFGQGQRYSNQPQHF
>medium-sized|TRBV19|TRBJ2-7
CASSTPTGAYEQYF
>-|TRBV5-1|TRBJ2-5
CASSPPRPLQETQYF
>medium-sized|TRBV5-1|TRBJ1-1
CASSPGQGEAFF
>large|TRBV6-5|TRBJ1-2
CASSYSGQNGYTF
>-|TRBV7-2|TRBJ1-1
CASSLAYSNTEAFF